What follows is one TCR beta chain and its context. Per the study methods: The assay estimated nucleated cells by amplifying reference gene primers. Using immunoSEQ multiplex PCR, the repertoire was profiled, and TCRdb retains in-frame clones only, with some absent. V and J calls and clone size are as listed in that table; D and trimming were resolved from the DNA. The sample yields 250,000 or so clones, about 90% seen once. The data were taken from a study of blood T cell repertoires in COVID-19. The CDR3 consists of 16 residues. The V and J ends lost 4 bases and 8 bases respectively, with 20 bases between them. The germline V gene encodes CDR1 SGHTA and CDR2 FQGNSA.

This TCR was recovered from a man between 60 and 70 years old with acute or convalescent COVID-19. This chain uses TRBV7-2 with TRBJ1-4, with a possible D match to TRBD1 (6 bases). The sample consisted of peripheral blood. The CDR3 sequence is CASSSAGFGGPEKLFF. The CDR3 DNA reads as TGTGCCAGCAGCTCAGCCGGGTTCGGGGGGCCGGAAAAACTGTTTTTT.